The clone carrying this T cell receptor beta chain was found a few times. The data were taken from a study of human T cells and chemical hapten exposure. Sequencing started from total RNA isolated from unfractionated whole blood. CDR1 SEHNR and CDR2 FQNEAQ come from the germline V gene (reference sequence). V lost 5 bases to trimming and J lost 4 bases, with 15 bases between them. This CDR3 is 15 amino acids long. Original processing notes: Samples held a median of around 100,000 TCRs, range about 20,000–690,600. TCRdb itself ran the 5' RACE reads through MiXCR, one entry per CDR3 protein. It is TCRdb's table, rather than the study itself, that gives the V and J calls and clone size. The sample shows some 150,000 distinct CDR3 sequences, about 4% of them seen only once.

This receptor was obtained from a female donor in good health. This chain joins TRBV7-9 and TRBJ2-1; D possibly corresponds to TRBD2 (5 bases). The CDR3 loop is CASSPRGNSYNEQFF. The CDR3 DNA reads as TGTGCCAGCAGCCCCCGGGGAAATTCATACAATGAGCAGTTCTTC.